The next 16 T cell receptor beta chains were all read from a single sample in a study of T cells in Graves' hyperthyroidism and ophthalmopathy (dated by TCRdb to the late 2010s). Library preparation used multiplex PCR. The run used an Illumina HiSeq 2000. TCR beta CDR3 regions were amplified from RNA transcripts. The first round of RT-PCR for the TCR CDR3 was performed with the HTBI primer set and the Qiagen OneStep RT-PCR kit. The public sequencing data were trimmed at Q25 with fastp and processed into clonotypes with MiXCR by TCRdb, which kept only in-frame beta chains. Each CDR3 protein appears once, grouped with its most common genes and DNA. For this sample the table gives roughly 200,000 distinct CDR3 sequences, of which about a sixth were detected only once. The ten largest clones add up to roughly 44% of the sample. The specimen was blood. Every receptor here comes from a man in his forties with Graves' hyperthyroidism.

The sample holds many counts of this clonotype. The rearrangement uses TRBV6-1 and TRBJ1-1; 10 nucleotides align to TRBD1. This CDR3 comprises 18 residues. Germline-derived CDR1 and CDR2 are MNHNS and SASEGT. V shed 6 bases and J 2 bases; nucleotides not matched to a gene: 15. CDR3 protein: CASSPHGDRGQLNTEAFF. CDR3 nucleotides: TGTGCCAGCAGCCCTCATGGAGACAGGGGGCAACTTAACACTGAAGCTTTCTTT.

J is TRBJ2-7 and V is TRBV7-2; TRBD2 is a possible D gene (6 bases). V gave up 3 bases and J gave up 0 bases, with 9 bases separating them. Germline V gene data show CDR1 as SGHTA and CDR2 as FQGNSA. The CDR3 loop spans 14 amino acids. The CDR3 sequence: CASSFSGSSYEQYF. CDR3 DNA: TGTGCCAGCAGCTTTAGCGGTAGCTCCTACGAGCAGTACTTC.

The V gene is TRBV12-3 or TRBV12-4, the J gene TRBJ2-5; 9 bases align to TRBD2. The CDR3 covers 13 residues. V was clipped by 8 bases and J by 3 bases; unmatched bases: 4. The CDR3 nucleotides are TGTGCCAGCTCGACTAGCGGAAAAGAGACCCAGTACTTC. It is translated as CASSTSGKETQYF.

The chain employs TRBV7-3 and TRBJ2-7, with 11 bases fitting TRBD2. With 5 bases clipped from V and 7 bases from J, the junction kept 1 base outside the gene matches. Germline V gives CDR1 SGHTA, CDR2 FQGTGA. This CDR3 spans 12 amino acids. The CDR3 DNA reads as TGTGCCAGCAGCCGACTAGCGGGGGAGCAGTACTTC. Translated: CASSRLAGEQYF.

Ten or more counts support this clonotype. The chain links TRBV2 to TRBJ2-1, with a possible D match to TRBD1 (8 bases). This CDR3 comprises 16 residues. CDR1 is SNHLY, CDR2 FYNNEI, per germline. The V end was cut by 1 base, the J end by 4 bases, with 14 bases between. DNA for the CDR3: TGTGCCAGCAGTGAAGGGGGGGGACAGGCGTACAATGAGCAGTTCTTC. It yields the protein CASSEGGGQAYNEQFF.

This clonotype was seen repeatedly, ten times or more. The V and J genes are TRBV6-1 and TRBJ2-7, with TRBD2 matching 7 bases. The CDR3 is 14 residues long. V shed 6 bases, J shed 2 bases, and the junction held 7 bases outside the gene matches. Per germline, CDR1 MNHNS and CDR2 SASEGT. CDR3 residues: CASRSPAGTYEQYF. The CDR3 bases are TGTGCCAGCAGATCCCCAGCGGGGACCTACGAGCAGTACTTC.

This clonotype was seen only a few times. The V and J genes are TRBV7-2 and TRBJ1-3; possibly TRBD1 for D (5 bases). Between the trimmed V and J ends, which lost 5 bases and 0 bases, there was a span of 17 bases. Germline CDR1 reads SGHTA; CDR2 reads FQGNSA. The CDR3 totals 17 residues. CDR3 protein: CASSPTLGGPSGNTIYF. CDR3 nucleotides: TGTGCCAGCAGCCCCACTTTGGGGGGTCCCTCTGGAAACACCATATATTTT. The variable domain in full, completed from reference TRBV7-2 and TRBJ1-3, reads GAGVSQSPSNKVTEKGKDVELRCDPISGHTALYWYRQSLGQGLEFLIYFQGNSAPDKSGLPSDRFSAERTGGSVSTLTIQRTQQEDSAVYLCASSPTLGGPSGNTIYFGEGSWLTVV.

At least ten counts were recorded for this clonotype. The V call is TRBV5-1, the J call TRBJ2-5; 8 bases are shared with TRBD1. Losses at the gene ends were 0 bases for V and 5 bases for J; bases not matched to a gene: 9. The germline V gene has CDR1 SGHRS and CDR2 YFSETQ. This CDR3 has 16 amino acids. CDR3 residues: CASSLAGQGTLETQYF. The CDR3 region has the DNA TGCGCCAGCAGCTTGGCCGGACAGGGCACTTTGGAGACCCAGTACTTC.

This clonotype was found many times. The chain employs TRBV7-8 and TRBJ1-1; TRBD1 is a possible D gene (6 bases). Germline V gives CDR1 SGHVS, CDR2 FQNEAQ. CDR3 length equals 14 residues. The V gene lost 5 bases and the J gene lost 1 base, with 11 bases spanning the gap. CDR3 sequence: CASSPGHSNTEAFF. For the CDR3, the DNA is TGTGCCAGCAGCCCGGGACACTCGAACACTGAAGCTTTCTTT.

This chain links TRBV7-3 with TRBJ2-3; 11 bases map to TRBD2. The germline V gene has CDR1 SGHTA and CDR2 FQGTGA. The CDR3 has 13 residues. Losses at the gene ends were 10 bases for V and 5 bases for J; bases not matched to a gene: 5. The chain's CDR3 is CATLAGGQDTQYF. The CDR3 nucleotides read TGTGCCACCTTAGCGGGGGGGCAAGATACGCAGTATTTT.

In its sample, this clonotype was seen many times. The chain joins TRBV4-1 to TRBJ2-7, with 7 bases lining up with TRBD1. Losses at the gene ends were 6 bases for V and 4 bases for J; bases not matched to a gene: 9. This CDR3 comprises 14 residues. CDR1 is MGHRA and CDR2 is YSYEKL in the germline V gene. The CDR3 bases are TGCGCCAGCAGTAAACCGGGACAGATTTACGAGCAGTACTTC. It is translated as CASSKPGQIYEQYF.

This clonotype was seen at least ten times. This chain joins TRBV20-1 and TRBJ1-1; TRBD1 aligns across 7 bases. This CDR3 has 15 residues. With V trimmed by 1 base and J by 5 bases, 10 bases remained unmatched. In germline, CDR1 is DFQATT, CDR2 SNEGSKA (reference sequence). DNA of the CDR3: TGCAGTGCTAGAGCCCCCCGGGACAGTCGGACTGAAGCTTTCTTT. It specifies CSARAPRDSRTEAFF.

A few counts support this clonotype. This may be a read error, as it is one base from a much larger clone. J is TRBJ2-5 and V is TRBV9; D not certain. Germline values: CDR1 SGDLS, CDR2 YYNGEE. CDR3 length: 12 amino acids. With 0 bases removed from V and 0 bases from J, the gap between germline ends came to 0 bases. Written as DNA, the CDR3 is TGTGCCAGCAGCGTAGACCAAGAGACCCAGTACTTC. Its translation: CASSVDQETQYF.

This clonotype was counted many times. The J gene is TRBJ2-3, the V gene TRBV28, with D maybe TRBD2 (6 bases). Germline CDR1 is MDHEN and CDR2 is SYDVKM. The CDR3 is made up of 16 amino acids. Trimming shortened V by 6 bases and J by 4 bases, and 20 bases separated the two germline ends. In nucleotides, the CDR3 is TGTGCCAGCAGGTCGACTAGGGTGTATAGCGCAGATACGCAGTATTTT. Protein product: CASRSTRVYSADTQYF.

This clonotype showed up many times. This sequence joins TRBV20-1 and TRBJ2-7, with a tentative D call TRBD1 (5 bases). This CDR3 is 13 amino acids long. With 3 bases removed from V and 0 bases from J, the gap between germline ends came to 9 bases. Germline V gives CDR1 DFQATT, CDR2 SNEGSKA (reference sequence). Here the CDR3 reads CSASYDSSYEQYF. The CDR3 DNA sequence: TGCAGTGCTAGTTACGACAGCTCCTACGAGCAGTACTTC.

At least ten counts were recorded for this clonotype. The gene calls are TRBV15 and TRBJ1-5; no definite D call. This CDR3 is 15 amino acids long. The V gene lost 2 bases and the J gene lost 3 bases, with 11 bases spanning the gap. Germline CDR1 reads LNHNV; CDR2 reads YYDKDF (reference sequence). This chain's CDR3 is CATSRPSNNNQPQHF. The CDR3 region has the DNA TGTGCCACCAGCAGACCGTCCAATAACAATCAGCCCCAGCATTTT.